Listed below are T cell receptor beta chains from one sample, sequenced in a study of vaccination and CD4 T cells after COVID-19. These receptors have no known antigen. TCRdb itself ran the PCR reads through MiXCR, one entry per CDR3 protein. The profile shows about 17,000 distinct CDR3 sequences, 60% to 65% of them singletons. The sample taken for sequencing was CD4+ T cells from blood, cultured in vitro. The receptor set was obtained from a human donor who had recovered from COVID-19. Each CDR3 is given with its conserved first and last residue. A D gene is named only where the DNA matches it firmly. Rows may omit the clone size; those that give it use once, few, many or a size class.

d_call j_call clone_size v_call cdr3_aa cdr3_nt
TRBD1 TRBJ1-3 - TRBV6-2/TRBV6-3 CASTQGTGSGNTIYF TGTGCCAGCACCCAAGGGACAGGGTCTGGAAACACCATATATTTT
TRBD1 TRBJ2-5 - TRBV20-1 CSAVDRGGETQYF TGCAGTGCGGTGGACAGGGGAGGAGAGACCCAGTACTTC
- TRBJ1-5 - TRBV6-4 CASSSFKDQPQHF TGTGCCAGCAGTTCCTTTAAGGATCAGCCCCAGCATTTT
- TRBJ1-1 few TRBV27 CASSQDGGVTEAFF TGTGCCAGCAGTCAAGATGGGGGAGTCACTGAAGCTTTCTTT
- TRBJ2-6 - TRBV7-2 CASRRGGGANVLTF TGTGCCAGCAGGCGGGGAGGTGGGGCCAACGTCCTGACTTTC
- TRBJ2-5 - TRBV14 CASSQDISGTQYF TGTGCCAGCAGCCAAGATATCTCGGGGACCCAGTACTTC
- TRBJ1-2 - TRBV5-4 CASSPDSLRGYTF TGTGCCAGCAGCCCGGACAGTTTGCGTGGCTACACCTTC
- TRBJ2-2 - TRBV7-9 CASSWGAGTGELFF TGTGCCAGCAGCTGGGGTGCAGGTACCGGGGAGCTGTTTTTT
- TRBJ1-1 - TRBV20-1 CSAKGTPEGTEAFF TGCAGTGCCAAAGGGACGCCGGAGGGGACTGAAGCTTTCTTT
- TRBJ2-5 - TRBV7-7 CASSLAGETQYF TGTGCTAGCAGCTTAGCAGGGGAGACCCAGTACTTC
- TRBJ2-3 few TRBV12-3/TRBV12-4 CASSPQNTLITDTQYF TGTGCCAGCAGCCCGCAGAACACTCTAATCACAGATACGCAGTATTTT
- TRBJ1-2 - TRBV7-9 CASSFEQGYGYTF TGTGCCAGCAGCTTTGAACAGGGCTATGGCTACACCTTC
- TRBJ2-5 few TRBV5-4 CASSPGLGSEGTQYF TGTGCCAGCAGCCCAGGGTTAGGGTCGGAGGGCACCCAGTACTTC
- TRBJ2-1 once TRBV27 CASSILPGRQFF TGTGCCAGCAGTATCCTTCCGGGACGACAGTTCTTC
- TRBJ1-1 - TRBV30 CAWRHPGGAFF TGTGCCTGGAGACATCCGGGAGGAGCTTTCTTT
- TRBJ1-5 - TRBV19 CASINGGDGQPQHF TGTGCCAGTATTAATGGGGGAGATGGTCAGCCCCAGCATTTT
- TRBJ2-7 - TRBV20-1 CSAHRDTYEQYF TGCAGTGCTCACCGGGACACCTACGAGCAGTACTTC
- TRBJ1-2 - TRBV7-2 CASSLEGDGGYTF TGTGCCAGCAGCTTAGAGGGGGATGGAGGCTACACCTTC